This TCR beta chain emerged from a study of blood T cell repertoires in COVID-19. This clone was counted a single time. Per the germline V gene, CDR1 is MNHEY and CDR2 is SMNVEV (reference sequence). The V gene lost 3 bases and the J gene lost 3 bases, with 14 bases spanning the gap. The CDR3 runs to 15 residues. Only in-frame clones appear in the TCRdb table, and some are missing; sequencing was by immunoSEQ multiplex PCR. The sample holds more than 250,000 clones, more than 75% seen once. Sequenced material: peripheral blood. This rearrangement joins TRBV27 to TRBJ2-5; no clear D gene. This sequence originates from a man aged 50-59 years with active or convalescent COVID-19. The CDR3 protein is CASSLFTGLKETQYF. The CDR3 DNA is TGTGCCAGCAGTTTGTTCACGGGTCTAAAAGAGACCCAGTACTTC.